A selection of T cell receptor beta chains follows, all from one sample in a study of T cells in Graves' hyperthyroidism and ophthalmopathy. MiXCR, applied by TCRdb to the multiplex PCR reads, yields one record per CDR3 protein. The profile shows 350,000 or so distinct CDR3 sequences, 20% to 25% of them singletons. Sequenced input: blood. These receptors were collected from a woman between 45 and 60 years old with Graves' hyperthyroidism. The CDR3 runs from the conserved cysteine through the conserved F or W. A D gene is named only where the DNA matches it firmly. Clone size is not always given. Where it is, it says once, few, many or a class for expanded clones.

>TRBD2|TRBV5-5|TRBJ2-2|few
CASSLDSGSFTGELFF
TGTGCCAGCAGCCTAGACAGCGGGAGCTTTACCGGGGAGCTGTTTTTT
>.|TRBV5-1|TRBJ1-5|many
CASSPSGNQPQHF
TGCGCCAGCAGCCCTTCAGGGAATCAGCCCCAGCATTTT
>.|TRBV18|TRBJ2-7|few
CASSASSYEQYF
TGTGCCAGCTCAGCCAGCTCCTACGAGCAGTACTTC
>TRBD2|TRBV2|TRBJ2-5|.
CASSETSGDQETQYF
TGTGCCAGCAGCGAGACTAGCGGGGACCAAGAGACCCAGTACTTC
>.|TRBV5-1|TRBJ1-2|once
CASSLVGLTNYGYTF
TGCGCCAGCAGCTTGGTAGGACTCACGAACTATGGCTACACCTTC
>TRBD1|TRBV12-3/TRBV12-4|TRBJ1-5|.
CASSFTTGASQPQHF
TGTGCCAGCAGTTTCACCACAGGGGCGAGTCAGCCCCAGCATTTT
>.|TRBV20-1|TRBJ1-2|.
CSLPNPVSYGYTF
TGCAGTCTTCCCAACCCCGTTAGTTATGGCTACACCTTC
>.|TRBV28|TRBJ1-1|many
CASSLRGRRTEAFF
TGTGCCAGCAGTTTACGGGGCCGGCGCACTGAAGCTTTCTTT
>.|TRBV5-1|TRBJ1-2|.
CASSLAPTDRRYGYTF
TGCGCCAGCAGCTTGGCCCCCACCGACAGGAGATATGGCTACACCTTC
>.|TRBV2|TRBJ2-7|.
CAGSADRTREQYF
TGTGCCGGATCGGCAGACAGGACAAGGGAGCAGTACTTC
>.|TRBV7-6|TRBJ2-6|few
CASSLNIWGHAISGANVLTF
TGTGCCAGCAGCTTAAATATTTGGGGACACGCGATCTCTGGGGCCAACGTCCTGACTTTC
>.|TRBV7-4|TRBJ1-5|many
CASSAISSQHF
TGTGCCAGCAGCGCAATTTCGTCCCAGCATTTT
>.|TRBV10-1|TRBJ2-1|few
CASSESTGLRSEQFF
TGCGCCAGCAGTGAGTCAACTGGTCTAAGGAGTGAGCAGTTCTTC
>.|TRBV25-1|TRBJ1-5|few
CASSGLEGDQPQHF
TGTGCCAGCAGTGGCCTGGAAGGTGATCAGCCCCAGCATTTT
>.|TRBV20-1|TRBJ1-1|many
CSARVGGVNTEAFF
TGCAGTGCTAGAGTCGGGGGCGTTAACACTGAAGCTTTCTTT
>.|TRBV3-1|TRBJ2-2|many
CASSTPGQHTGELFF
TGTGCCAGCAGCACTCCGGGACAACACACCGGGGAGCTGTTTTTT
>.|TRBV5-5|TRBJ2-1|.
CASIRDGRDSNEQFF
TGTGCCAGCATCCGGGACGGTAGGGATAGCAATGAGCAGTTCTTC
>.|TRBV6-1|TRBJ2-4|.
CAVTSYGKNIQYF
TGTGCCGTGACTAGTTATGGCAAAAACATTCAGTACTTC
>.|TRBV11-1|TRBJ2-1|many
CASTVRLSSYNEQFF
TGTGCCAGCACGGTGCGGTTGAGCTCCTACAATGAGCAGTTCTTC
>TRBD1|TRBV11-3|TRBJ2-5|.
CASSQGAAETQYF
TGTGCCAGCAGCCAGGGGGCGGCGGAGACCCAGTACTTC
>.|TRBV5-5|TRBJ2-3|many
CASSLRVNSDTQYF
TGTGCCAGCAGCCTGAGGGTAAACTCAGATACGCAGTATTTT
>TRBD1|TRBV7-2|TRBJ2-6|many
CASSLVGGTGDPGANVLTF
TGTGCCAGCAGCTTAGTGGGGGGGACAGGGGACCCTGGGGCCAACGTCCTGACTTTC
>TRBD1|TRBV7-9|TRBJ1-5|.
CASSLSLGTDLSNQPQHF
TGTGCCAGCAGCTTATCTCTCGGGACAGACCTTAGCAATCAGCCCCAGCATTTT
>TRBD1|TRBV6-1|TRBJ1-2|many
CASSEDRAHYGYTF
TGTGCCAGCAGTGAGGACAGGGCCCACTACGGCTACACCTTC
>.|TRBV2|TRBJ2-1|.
CASSLAGLPYNEQFF
TGTGCCAGCAGTCTCGCGGGACTCCCTTACAATGAGCAGTTCTTC
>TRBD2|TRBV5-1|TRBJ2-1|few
CASRIAGGPSEQFF
TGCGCCAGCAGAATAGCGGGAGGGCCAAGTGAGCAGTTCTTC
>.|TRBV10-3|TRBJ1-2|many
CAISESQGESYGYTF
TGTGCCATCAGTGAGTCGCAGGGAGAATCTTATGGCTACACCTTC
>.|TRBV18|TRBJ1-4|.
CASSIGAEDRKLFF
TGTGCCAGCTCCATAGGAGCCGAGGACAGAAAACTGTTTTTT
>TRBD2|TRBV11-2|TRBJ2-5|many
CASRTERGAQETQYF
TGTGCCAGCAGGACGGAGCGGGGGGCACAGGAGACCCAGTACTTC
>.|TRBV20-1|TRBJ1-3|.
CSARNTVGGNTIYF
TGCAGTGCTAGAAATACAGTCGGGGGAAACACCATATATTTT
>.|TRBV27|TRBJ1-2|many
CASSFGGGDGYTF
TGTGCCAGCAGTTTTGGCGGAGGGGACGGCTACACCTTC
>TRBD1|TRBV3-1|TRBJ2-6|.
CASSPARTGSGANVLTF
TGTGCCAGCAGCCCCGCACGGACAGGCTCTGGGGCCAACGTCCTGACTTTC
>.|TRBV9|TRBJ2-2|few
CASSVGMGNTGELFF
TGTGCCAGCAGCGTAGGTATGGGGAACACCGGGGAGCTGTTTTTT
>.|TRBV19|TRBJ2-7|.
CASSRLLYNEQYF
TGTGCCAGTAGTCGACTTCTTTATAACGAGCAGTACTTC
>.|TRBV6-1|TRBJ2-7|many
CASRPLRTAGSYEQYF
TGTGCCAGCAGGCCGCTTCGGACAGCGGGTTCCTACGAGCAGTACTTC
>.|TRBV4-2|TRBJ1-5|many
CASSQARSSNQPQHF
TGTGCCAGCAGCCAAGCAAGGTCGAGCAATCAGCCCCAGCATTTT
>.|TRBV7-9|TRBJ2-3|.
CASSLVAYTDTQYF
TGTGCCAGCAGCTTAGTCGCCTACACAGATACGCAGTATTTT
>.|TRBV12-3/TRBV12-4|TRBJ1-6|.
CASSRDTGRSPLHF
TGTGCCAGCAGCAGGGACACTGGGCGTTCACCCCTCCACTTT
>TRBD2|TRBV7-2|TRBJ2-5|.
CASRLAGGRETQYF
TGTGCCAGCAGATTAGCGGGAGGACGGGAGACCCAGTACTTC
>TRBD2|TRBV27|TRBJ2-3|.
CASSSPSGKRDTQYF
TGTGCCAGCAGTTCCCCTAGCGGAAAACGGGATACGCAGTATTTT
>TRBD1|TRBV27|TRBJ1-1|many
CASRRGTGGLNTEAFF
TGTGCCAGCAGACGCGGGACAGGGGGATTGAACACTGAAGCTTTCTTT
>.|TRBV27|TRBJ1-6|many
CASSPTGSFFHNSPLHF
TGTGCCAGCAGTCCAACAGGGTCTTTTTTCCATAATTCACCCCTCCACTTT
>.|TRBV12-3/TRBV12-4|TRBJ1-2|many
CASRSDSYGYTF
TGTGCCAGCAGATCCGACAGCTATGGCTACACCTTC
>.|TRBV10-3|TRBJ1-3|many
CAISEEGNTIYF
TGTGCCATCAGTGAGGAGGGCAACACCATATATTTT
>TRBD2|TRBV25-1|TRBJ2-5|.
CARGGETQYF
TGTGCCAGGGGGGGGGAGACCCAGTACTTC